This T cell receptor beta chain comes out of a study of T cells expressing NK-cell markers. On the study more broadly: Just one sequenced donor of eight was HCMV-seronegative, while seven were seropositive. Study-level results: In four donors, these clonotypes also led the CD3+CD56-NKG2C+ fraction.

5'RACE template switching with UMIs generated TCR beta cDNA. No DNA is given; TCRdb re-called the 5' RACE reads and lists each CDR3 protein once. In total, the table holds about 460,000 distinct CDR3 sequences. For this clonotype: Its matching antigen is unknown.

This CDR3 region has 16 residues. The sample comprised blood T cells: a sorted CD56 or NKG2C T cell subset, CD4+ or CD8+ T cells, or bulk PBMC T cells (not recorded which). This clonotype was obtained from a woman between 45 and 65 years old in good health. The genes are TRBV21-1 and TRBJ2-2; TCRdb returns TRBD2, unconfirmable since there is no DNA. TRBV21-1 is recorded as a pseudogene. This CDR3 reads CASSKRLAGVTGELFF.